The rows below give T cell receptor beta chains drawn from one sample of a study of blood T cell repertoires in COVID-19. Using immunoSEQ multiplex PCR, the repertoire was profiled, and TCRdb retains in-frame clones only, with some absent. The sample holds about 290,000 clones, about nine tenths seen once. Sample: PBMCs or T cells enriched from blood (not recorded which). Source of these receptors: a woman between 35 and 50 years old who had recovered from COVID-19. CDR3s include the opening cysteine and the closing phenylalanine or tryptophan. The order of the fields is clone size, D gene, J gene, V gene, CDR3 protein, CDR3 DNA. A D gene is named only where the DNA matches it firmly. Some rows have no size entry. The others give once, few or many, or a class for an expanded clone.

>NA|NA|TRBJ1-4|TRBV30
CAWSVRGRAAEKLFF
TGTGCCTGGAGTGTACGTGGCAGGGCCGCGGAAAAACTGTTTTTT
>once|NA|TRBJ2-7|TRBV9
CASSVGGGVNEQYF
TGTGCCAGCAGCGTAGGGGGCGGCGTCAACGAGCAGTACTTC
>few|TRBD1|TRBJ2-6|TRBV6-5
CASSDRAGANVLTF
TGTGCCAGCAGCGACAGGGCTGGGGCCAACGTCCTGACTTTC
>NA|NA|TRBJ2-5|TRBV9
CASSVRDTQETQYF
TGTGCCAGCAGCGTCCGGGACACCCAAGAGACCCAGTACTTC
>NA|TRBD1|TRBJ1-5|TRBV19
CASIGSGAGGDQPQHF
TGTGCCAGTATCGGGTCCGGTGCAGGGGGTGATCAGCCCCAGCATTTT
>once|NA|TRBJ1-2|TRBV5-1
CASSLESNYGYTF
TGCGCCAGCAGCTTGGAATCAAACTATGGCTACACCTTC
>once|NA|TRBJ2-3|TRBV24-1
CATSDTITDTQYF
TGTGCCACCAGTGACACAATCACAGATACGCAGTATTTT
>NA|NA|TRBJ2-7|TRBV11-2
CASSLTGGPSSYEQYF
TGTGCCAGCAGCTTAACGGGGGGCCCTAGCTCCTACGAGCAGTACTTC
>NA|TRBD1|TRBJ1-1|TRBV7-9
CASSLAGQGKNTEAFF
TGTGCCAGCAGCTTAGCGGGACAGGGGAAGAACACTGAAGCTTTCTTT
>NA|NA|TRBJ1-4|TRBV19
CASIRATNEKLFF
TGTGCCAGTATTCGCGCAACTAATGAAAAACTGTTTTTT
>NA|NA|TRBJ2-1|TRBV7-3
CASSLPGGHEQFF
TGTGCCAGCAGCCTTCCGGGGGGCCATGAGCAGTTCTTC
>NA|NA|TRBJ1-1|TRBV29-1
CSVVRVMNTEAFF
TGCAGCGTTGTTCGGGTAATGAACACTGAAGCTTTCTTT
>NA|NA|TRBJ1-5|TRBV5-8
CASSSGRTENQPQHF
TGTGCCAGCAGCTCCGGTCGGACAGAAAATCAGCCCCAGCATTTT
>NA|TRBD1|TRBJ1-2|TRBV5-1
CASSAGTGINYGYTF
TGCGCCAGCAGCGCCGGGACAGGGATTAACTATGGCTACACCTTC
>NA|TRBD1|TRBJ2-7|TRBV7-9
CASSLIRGQGLREQYF
TGTGCCAGCAGCTTAATAAGGGGACAGGGGTTACGCGAGCAGTACTTC
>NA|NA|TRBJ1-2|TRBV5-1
CASSLVPGNYGYTF
TGCGCCAGCAGCTTGGTCCCAGGAAACTATGGCTACACCTTC
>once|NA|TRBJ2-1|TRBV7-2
CASSLGGAASIQGEQFF
TGTGCCAGCAGCTTGGGGGGGGCGGCCTCAATCCAAGGGGAGCAGTTCTTC
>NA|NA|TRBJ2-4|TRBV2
CASNLAGRGIQYF
TGTGCCAGCAATTTGGCGGGACGGGGCATTCAGTACTTC
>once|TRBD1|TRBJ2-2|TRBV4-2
CASSQGGTGRTGELFF
TGTGCCAGCAGCCAAGGGGGGACAGGGCGGACCGGGGAGCTGTTTTTT
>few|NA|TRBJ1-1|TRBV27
CASSPRAGPNTEAFF
TGTGCCAGCAGTCCTCGAGCAGGTCCTAACACTGAAGCTTTCTTT
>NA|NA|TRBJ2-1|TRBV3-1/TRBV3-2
CASSQAFRGHLHEQFF
TGTGCCAGCAGCCAGGCCTTCCGCGGGCACCTCCATGAGCAGTTCTTC
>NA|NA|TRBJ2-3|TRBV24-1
CATSGTGLHGDTQYF
TGTGCCACCAGTGGTACAGGGCTTCATGGAGATACGCAGTATTTT
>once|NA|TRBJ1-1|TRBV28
CAVPPASGVTEAFF
TGTGCCGTCCCACCCGCGTCAGGGGTCACTGAAGCTTTCTTT
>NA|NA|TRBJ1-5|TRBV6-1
CASSEEARGAQHF
TGTGCCAGCAGTGAAGAGGCCCGGGGAGCCCAGCATTTT
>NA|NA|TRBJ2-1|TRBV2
CASWWRELVNEQFF
TGTGCCAGCTGGTGGAGGGAGTTGGTCAATGAGCAGTTCTTC
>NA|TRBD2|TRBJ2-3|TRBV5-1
CASSPEGLTLDTQYF
TGCGCCAGCAGCCCCGAGGGACTAACTCTGGATACGCAGTATTTT
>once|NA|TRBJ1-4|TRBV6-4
CASSPRLQGVEKLFF
TGTGCCAGCAGTCCGCGATTACAGGGCGTGGAAAAACTGTTTTTT
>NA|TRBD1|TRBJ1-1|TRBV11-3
CASSLGRDREAFF
TGTGCCAGCAGCTTAGGAAGGGACAGAGAAGCTTTCTTT
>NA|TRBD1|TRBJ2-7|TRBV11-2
CASSPLDRAREQYF
TGTGCCAGCAGCCCCCTCGACAGGGCCCGGGAGCAGTACTTC
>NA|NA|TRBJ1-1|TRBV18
CASSVNQRSNTEAFF
TGTGCCAGCTCAGTTAATCAGCGGTCAAACACTGAAGCTTTCTTT
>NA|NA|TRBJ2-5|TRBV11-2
CASSVTGAQYF
TGTGCCAGCAGTGTCACCGGGGCCCAGTACTTC